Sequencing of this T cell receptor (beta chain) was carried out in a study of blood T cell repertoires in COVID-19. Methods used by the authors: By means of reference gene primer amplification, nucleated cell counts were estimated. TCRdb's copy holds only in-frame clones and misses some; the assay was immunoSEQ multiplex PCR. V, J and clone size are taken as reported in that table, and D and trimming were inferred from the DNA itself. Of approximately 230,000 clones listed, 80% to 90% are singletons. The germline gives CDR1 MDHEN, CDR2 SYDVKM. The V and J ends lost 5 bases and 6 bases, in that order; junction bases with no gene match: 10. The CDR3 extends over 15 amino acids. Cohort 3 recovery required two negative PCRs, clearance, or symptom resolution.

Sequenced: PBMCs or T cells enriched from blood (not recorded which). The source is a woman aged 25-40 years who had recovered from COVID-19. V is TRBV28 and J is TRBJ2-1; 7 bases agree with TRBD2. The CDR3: CASSAASTSPNEQFF. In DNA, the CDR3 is TGTGCCAGCAGTGCCGCGTCGACTAGCCCCAATGAGCAGTTCTTC.